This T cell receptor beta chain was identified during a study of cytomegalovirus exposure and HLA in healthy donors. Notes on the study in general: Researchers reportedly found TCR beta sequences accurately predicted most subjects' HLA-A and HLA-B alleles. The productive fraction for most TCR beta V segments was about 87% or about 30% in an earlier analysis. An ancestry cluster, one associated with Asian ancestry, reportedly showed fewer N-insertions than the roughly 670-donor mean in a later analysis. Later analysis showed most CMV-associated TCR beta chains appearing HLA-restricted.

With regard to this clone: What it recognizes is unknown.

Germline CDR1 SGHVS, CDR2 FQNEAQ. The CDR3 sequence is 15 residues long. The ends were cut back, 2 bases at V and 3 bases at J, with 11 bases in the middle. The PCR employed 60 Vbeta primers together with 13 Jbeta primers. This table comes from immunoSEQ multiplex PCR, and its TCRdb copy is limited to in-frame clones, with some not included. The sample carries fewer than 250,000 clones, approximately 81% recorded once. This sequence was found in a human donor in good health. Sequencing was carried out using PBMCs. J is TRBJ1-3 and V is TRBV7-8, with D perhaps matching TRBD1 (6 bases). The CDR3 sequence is CASSLRGDIGNTIYF. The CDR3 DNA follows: TGTGCCAGCAGCTTAAGAGGGGACATTGGAAACACCATATATTTT. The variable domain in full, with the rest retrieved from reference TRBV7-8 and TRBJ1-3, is GAGVSQSPRYKVAKRGQDVALRCDPISGHVSLFWYQQALGQGPEFLTYFQNEAQLDKSGLPSDRFFAERPEGSVSTLKIQRTQQEDSAVYLCASSLRGDIGNTIYFGEGSWLTVV.